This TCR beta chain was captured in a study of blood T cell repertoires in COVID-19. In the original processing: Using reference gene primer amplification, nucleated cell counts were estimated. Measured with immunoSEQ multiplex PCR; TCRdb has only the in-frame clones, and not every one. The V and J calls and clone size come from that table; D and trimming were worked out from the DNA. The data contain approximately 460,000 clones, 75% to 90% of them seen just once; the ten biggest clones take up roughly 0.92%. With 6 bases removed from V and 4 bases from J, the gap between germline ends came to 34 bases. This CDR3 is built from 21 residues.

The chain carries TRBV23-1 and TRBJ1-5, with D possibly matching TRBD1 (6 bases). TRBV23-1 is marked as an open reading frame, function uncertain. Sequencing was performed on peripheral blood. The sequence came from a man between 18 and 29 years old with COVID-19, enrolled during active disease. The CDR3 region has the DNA TGCGCCAGCAGATTAAATTTCAAAAGACTACGAGACAGGTACCAGAATCAGCCCCAGCATTTT. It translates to CASRLNFKRLRDRYQNQPQHF.